Included here is one T cell receptor beta chain sequence, with context. Its antigen is unidentified. These data come from a study of T cells in Graves' hyperthyroidism and ophthalmopathy. General study points: Within blood appeared most thyroid clonotypes that had expanded above 0.001.

CDR3 length equals 16 residues. V was clipped by 4 bases and J by 3 bases, with 17 bases between them. Germline V gives CDR1 WNHNN, CDR2 SYGVQD (reference sequence). Graves' hyperthyroidism showing no ophthalmopathy progression within 18 months was considered stable. Amplified TCR beta CDR3 regions came from RNA transcripts. A first-round RT-PCR of the TCR CDR3 used the HTBI primer set. TCRdb analysed the multiplex PCR reads with MiXCR anew, one entry per CDR3 protein. Among 300,000 to 350,000 distinct CDR3 sequences listed, roughly a fifth were seen once. The source of this sequence is a woman in her 50s with Graves' hyperthyroidism. Source material: blood. The chain joins TRBV10-1 to TRBJ2-3, with a tentative D call TRBD2 (5 bases). The CDR3 DNA reads TGCGCCAGCAGTGTTGGCCGGGGAGTAGCAACAGATACGCAGTATTTT. Residues: CASSVGRGVATDTQYF.